Included here is one T cell receptor (beta chain) sequence, with context. Antigen: not known. The data were taken from a study of response to subunit inactivated influenza vaccine. TCRdb called the RT-PCR reads again in MiXCR, with one record for every CDR3 protein. Of about 650,000 distinct CDR3 sequences detected, roughly 14% appear once; the ten largest clones hold 11%. The study, taken as a whole, reports: Authors suggested that a seasonal influenza vaccination recruits few new T cells each time.

Germline-derived CDR1 and CDR2 are MNHNS and SASEGT. The length of the CDR3 is 14 residues. The V and J ends lost 2 bases and 2 bases respectively, with 10 bases between them. This chain connects TRBV6-1 to TRBJ2-7; TRBD1 is a possible D gene (6 bases). The sequencing here drew on PBMCs from blood, taken 11 to 12 days after vaccination. The sequence came from a man over 45 who received an inactivated influenza vaccine. CDR3 protein: CASSESGTTYEQYF. CDR3 DNA sequence: TGTGCCAGCAGTGAATCCGGGACAACCTACGAGCAGTACTTC.